The present entry profiles one T cell receptor (beta chain) with its context. Antigen specificity is unknown. Patients picked for sequencing had shown CD8+CD57+ cell expansion detected by flow cytometry. Between the trimmed V and J ends, which lost 4 bases and 6 bases, there was a span of 20 bases. CDR1 is SGDLS, CDR2 YYNGEE, per germline. This CDR3 spans 15 amino acids. Template material for TCR beta VDJ and CDR3 profiling consisted of genomic DNA. TCRdb analysed the reads with MiXCR anew, one entry per CDR3 protein. The profile shows about 290,000 distinct CDR3 sequences, under 65% of them singletons. The entry originates in a study of CD8+CD57+ T cells in acquired aplastic anemia. Study at large: When averaged, DNA from sorted CD4+ and CD8+ cells came to approximately 3.2 ug.

Study results and caveats: More than 25 was the count of CD8+ CDR3 sequences that patients shared with controls.

The chain couples TRBV9 to TRBJ2-7, with D maybe TRBD2 (6 bases). The specimen sequenced was sorted CD4+, CD8+, or CD8+CD57+ T cells (not recorded which) from PBMCs. This clonotype originated in a human donor with aplastic anemia. The CDR3 nucleotides read TGTGCCAGCAGCCCCCGACCGAATGGGGGAGGCGAGCAGTACTTC. Amino acid sequence: CASSPRPNGGGEQYF.